One and the same sample provided the 6 T cell receptor beta chains below, sequenced in a study of shared clonotypes between healthy human individuals. This table comes from immunoSEQ multiplex PCR, and its TCRdb copy is limited to in-frame clones, with some not included. The top ten hold approximately 0.4% of the sample, which has 2 million to 2.5 million clones, around 90% seen once. Sequencing was done on a sample of naive CD4+ T cells from PBMCs. The subset is: CD45RA+ positively selected. The source is a young man in good health. Some clones in this sample may be carry-over from other donors' samples.

V and J are TRBV10-2 and TRBJ2-1, with TRBD2 as a possible D gene (6 bases). Trimming removed 4 bases from V and 10 bases from J, with 20 bases in between. CDR3 length: 15 residues. The germline gives CDR1 WSHSY, CDR2 SAAADI. CDR3 bases: TGCGCCAGCAGTGGGTCCCGGGGGAGGACGGGCGAGCAGTTCTTC. It specifies CASSGSRGRTGEQFF.

The genes are TRBV29-1 and TRBJ1-2; D perhaps matches TRBD1 (6 bases). Germline CDR1 and CDR2: SQVTM and ANQGSEA. V shed 4 bases and J shed 3 bases, with 18 bases lying between them. The CDR3 runs to 15 residues. The CDR3 sequence: CSVVATGRGDYGYTF. The CDR3 region has the DNA TGCAGCGTTGTTGCAACAGGGCGCGGAGACTATGGCTACACCTTC.

The chain couples TRBV6-1 to TRBJ2-7; a possible D gene is TRBD1 (5 bases). V was cut by 6 bases and J by 1 base, with 16 bases left in between. There are 15 residues in the CDR3. Germline CDR1 and CDR2: MNHNS and SASEGT. The CDR3 is CASSRSATDSYEQYF. The CDR3 nucleotides read TGTGCCAGCAGCCGGAGTGCGACAGATTCCTACGAGCAGTACTTC.

J is TRBJ1-2 and V is TRBV25-1; tentatively, D is TRBD1 (5 bases). The CDR3 spans 13 residues. The V end was cut by 8 bases, the J end by 7 bases, with 17 bases between. Looked up from germline, CDR1 is MGHDK and CDR2 is SYGVNS. The CDR3 DNA sequence: TGTGCCAGCCGAGGGGTCGGGAACGGTGGCTACACCTTC. Its protein product is CASRGVGNGGYTF.

The chain carries TRBV28 and TRBJ1-5; D uncertain. The CDR3 extends over 15 amino acids. In germline, CDR1 is MDHEN, CDR2 SYDVKM. Trimming cost V 2 bases and J 4 bases, with 12 bases left between them. CDR3 sequence (DNA): TGTGCCAGCAGTTTAATGAGGGCCCTGAATCAGCCCCAGCATTTT. Its protein product is CASSLMRALNQPQHF.

V gene TRBV6-6 combines with J gene TRBJ2-5; D is undetermined. The CDR3 runs 12 residues. V shed 5 bases and J shed 5 bases, with 9 bases lying between them. Germline values: CDR1 MNHNY, CDR2 SVGAGI (reference sequence). The CDR3 sequence is CASSKAEETQYF. The CDR3 DNA reads as TGTGCCAGCAGTAAAGCCGAGGAGACCCAGTACTTC.